This T cell receptor (beta chain) was recovered during a study of identical twins. The CDR3 has 13 residues. Trimming removed 2 bases from V and 11 bases from J, with 12 bases in between. The V gene's germline CDR1 is LNHDA and CDR2 SQIVND (reference sequence). Each CDR3 protein is one row after TCRdb ran MiXCR on the 5' RACE reads. The table shows some 96,000 distinct CDR3 sequences, with under 7% occurring only once. In regard to this clonotype: Its matching antigen is unknown.

Study-level findings and limits: The authors noted that invariant MAIT and iNKT cells could partly confound zero-insertion analyses. Sharing of beta out-of-frame sequences by twins showed a weaker excess. A lower insertion count was a feature of abundant cord blood beta clonotypes, with no such feature in memory repertoires.

The clonotype comes from a woman in her forties or fifties in good health. Sequenced: memory T cells sorted from blood. V is TRBV19 and J is TRBJ1-4; no firm D call. CDR3 DNA: TGTGCCAGTAGTATACCCACCAGCGGTAAACTGTTTTTT. This encodes CASSIPTSGKLFF.